This is a list of T cell receptor beta chains from one sample in a study of T cells expressing NK-cell markers. One entry per CDR3 protein, without DNA, is what TCRdb gives after re-calling the 5' RACE reads. Recorded for this sample: some 450,000 distinct CDR3 sequences. The sequencing sample was made of blood T cells: a sorted CD56 or NKG2C T cell subset, CD4+ or CD8+ T cells, or bulk PBMC T cells (not recorded which). Receptor source: a woman aged 18 to 75 in good health. Each CDR3 is given with its conserved first and last residue.

J gene: TRBJ2-2
V gene: TRBV7-2
CDR3 protein: CARARTVTGELFF

J gene: TRBJ2-1
V gene: TRBV6-2/TRBV6-3
CDR3 protein: CASTWGPHNEQFF

J gene: TRBJ2-3
V gene: TRBV20-1
CDR3 protein: CSATGVPDTQYF

J gene: TRBJ2-5
V gene: TRBV3-1
CDR3 protein: CASSLGAGGAETQYF

J gene: TRBJ2-7
V gene: TRBV2
CDR3 protein: CASIEAGILADSYEQYF

J gene: TRBJ1-5
V gene: TRBV7-2
CDR3 protein: CASSFGLGQPQHF

J gene: TRBJ2-5
V gene: TRBV5-1
CDR3 protein: CASSLYAGMEGQETQYF

J gene: TRBJ2-1
V gene: TRBV7-8
CDR3 protein: CASSLDGPGGFNEQFF

J gene: TRBJ2-1
V gene: TRBV7-3
CDR3 protein: CASSPGGPLYNEQFF

J gene: TRBJ2-3
V gene: TRBV5-1
CDR3 protein: CASSHWPDPTTDTQYF

J gene: TRBJ2-1
V gene: TRBV10-3
CDR3 protein: CAISDGGQGYEQFF

J gene: TRBJ2-3
V gene: TRBV11-2
CDR3 protein: CASSFLSSGGVFGTDTQYF

J gene: TRBJ2-5
V gene: TRBV6-1
CDR3 protein: CASSTLGAYQETQYF

J gene: TRBJ2-1
V gene: TRBV6-5
CDR3 protein: CASSKGYNEQFF

J gene: TRBJ2-2
V gene: TRBV5-1
CDR3 protein: CASSLTSSGELFF

J gene: TRBJ2-1
V gene: TRBV19
CDR3 protein: CASSIWGPANEQFF

J gene: TRBJ2-2
V gene: TRBV6-1
CDR3 protein: CASSQKRGRGTGELFF

J gene: TRBJ2-1
V gene: TRBV19
CDR3 protein: CASSMSPSNEQFF

J gene: TRBJ1-6
V gene: TRBV12-3/TRBV12-4
CDR3 protein: CASSPSLGEAWSYNSPLHF

J gene: TRBJ2-6
V gene: TRBV20-1
CDR3 protein: CSASGTGKGLTGANVLTF

J gene: TRBJ1-6
V gene: TRBV4-3
CDR3 protein: CASSQDAGGNSPLHF

J gene: TRBJ2-3
V gene: TRBV4-3
CDR3 protein: CASSQDRRGATDTQYF

J gene: TRBJ1-2
V gene: TRBV7-2
CDR3 protein: CASSPEVSPLSYGYTF

J gene: TRBJ1-1
V gene: TRBV7-8
CDR3 protein: CASSDRRRVAPYTEAFF

J gene: TRBJ2-2
V gene: TRBV28
CDR3 protein: CASKSSLGTGSGTGELFF

J gene: TRBJ2-6
V gene: TRBV20-1
CDR3 protein: CSARDSSGANVLTF

J gene: TRBJ2-1
V gene: TRBV27
CDR3 protein: CASRRLAGAREQFF

J gene: TRBJ2-1
V gene: TRBV11-2
CDR3 protein: CASSYPGTSGIQTYNEQFF

J gene: TRBJ2-2
V gene: TRBV4-2
CDR3 protein: CASSQPGAAEELFF

J gene: TRBJ1-1
V gene: TRBV11-2
CDR3 protein: CASSTRQANTEAFF

J gene: TRBJ1-6
V gene: TRBV10-3
CDR3 protein: CAISVGGNSPLHF

J gene: TRBJ2-7
V gene: TRBV7-2
CDR3 protein: CASSAGQGGGYEQYF

J gene: TRBJ2-5
V gene: TRBV7-2
CDR3 protein: CASSFGWGGQETQYF

J gene: TRBJ2-2
V gene: TRBV27
CDR3 protein: CASSRPRGTGELFF

J gene: TRBJ2-7
V gene: TRBV7-2
CDR3 protein: CASRPSGSNEQYF

J gene: TRBJ2-3
V gene: TRBV9
CDR3 protein: CASSRGQLTTTDTQYF

J gene: TRBJ1-2
V gene: TRBV30
CDR3 protein: CAWSRKPVDMGYTF

J gene: TRBJ2-5
V gene: TRBV12-3/TRBV12-4
CDR3 protein: CASSFFGTGGKETQYF

J gene: TRBJ1-1
V gene: TRBV12-3/TRBV12-4
CDR3 protein: CASSLREGSTEAFF

J gene: TRBJ2-5
V gene: TRBV5-4
CDR3 protein: CASSDMGVQETQYF